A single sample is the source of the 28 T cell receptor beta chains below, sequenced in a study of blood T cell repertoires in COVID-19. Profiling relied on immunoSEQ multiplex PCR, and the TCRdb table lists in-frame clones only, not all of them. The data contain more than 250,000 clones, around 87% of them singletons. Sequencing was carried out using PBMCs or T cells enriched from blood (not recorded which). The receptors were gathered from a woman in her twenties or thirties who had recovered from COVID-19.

As DNA, the CDR3 is TGTGCCACCAGTGACCCGACAGGGGACTACAATGAGCAGTTCTTC. Encoded protein: CATSDPTGDYNEQFF. The chain links TRBV24-1 to TRBJ2-1; 8 bases are a match to TRBD1. Germline lookup yields CDR1 KGHDR and CDR2 SFDVKD. CDR3 size: 15 residues. V trimming: 4 bases; J trimming: 3 bases; junction bases outside the gene matches: 4.

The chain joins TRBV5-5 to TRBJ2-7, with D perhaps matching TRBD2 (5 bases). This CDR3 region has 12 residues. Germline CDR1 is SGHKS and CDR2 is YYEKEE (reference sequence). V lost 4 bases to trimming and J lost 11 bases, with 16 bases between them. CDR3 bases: TGTGCCAGCAGCCACCGATTGGAGGTCGAGTACTTC. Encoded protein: CASSHRLEVEYF.

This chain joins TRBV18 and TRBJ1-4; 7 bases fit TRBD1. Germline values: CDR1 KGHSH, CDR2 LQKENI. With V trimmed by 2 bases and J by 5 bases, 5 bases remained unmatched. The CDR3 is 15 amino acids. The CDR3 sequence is CASSPGTDRNEKLFF. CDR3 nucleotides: TGTGCCAGCTCACCAGGGACAGACAGGAATGAAAAACTGTTTTTT.

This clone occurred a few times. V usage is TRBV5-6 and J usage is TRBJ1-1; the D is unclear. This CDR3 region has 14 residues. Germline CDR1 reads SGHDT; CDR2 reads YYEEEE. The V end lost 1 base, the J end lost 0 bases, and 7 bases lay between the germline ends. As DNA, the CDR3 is TGTGCCAGCAGCTTGTTTTCCGTGAACACTGAAGCTTTCTTT. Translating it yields CASSLFSVNTEAFF.

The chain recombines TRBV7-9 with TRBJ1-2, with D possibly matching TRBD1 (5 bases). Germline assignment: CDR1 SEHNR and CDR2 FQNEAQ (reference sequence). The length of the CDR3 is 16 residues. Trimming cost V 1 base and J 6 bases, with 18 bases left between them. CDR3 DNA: TGTGCCAGCAGCTTAGAAGGGGTCGCGGGGGAGAATGGCTACACCTTC. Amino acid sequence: CASSLEGVAGENGYTF.

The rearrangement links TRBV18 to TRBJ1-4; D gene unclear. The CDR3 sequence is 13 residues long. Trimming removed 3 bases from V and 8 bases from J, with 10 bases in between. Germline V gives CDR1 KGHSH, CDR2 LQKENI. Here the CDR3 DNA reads TGTGCCAGCTCACCCGAACTAAGGGAAAAACTGTTTTTT. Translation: CASSPELREKLFF.

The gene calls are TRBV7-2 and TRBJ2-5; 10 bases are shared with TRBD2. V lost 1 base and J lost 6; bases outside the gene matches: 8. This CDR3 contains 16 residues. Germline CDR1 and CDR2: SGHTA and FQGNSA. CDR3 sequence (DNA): TGTGCCAGCAGCTTAGAAAGCGGGGGGGCCCTGAAGACCCAGTACTTC. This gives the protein CASSLESGGALKTQYF.

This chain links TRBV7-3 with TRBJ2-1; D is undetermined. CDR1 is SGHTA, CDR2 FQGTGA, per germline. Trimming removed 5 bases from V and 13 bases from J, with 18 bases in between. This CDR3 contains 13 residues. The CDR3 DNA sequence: TGTGCCAGCAGCCCGAATCCCGGGTTGGCTCAGTTCTTC. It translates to CASSPNPGLAQFF.

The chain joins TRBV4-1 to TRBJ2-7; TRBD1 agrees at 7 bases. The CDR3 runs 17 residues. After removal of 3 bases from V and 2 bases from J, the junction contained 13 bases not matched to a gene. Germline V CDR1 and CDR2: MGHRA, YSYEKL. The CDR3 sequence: CASSQTALQGLTYEQYF. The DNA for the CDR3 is TGCGCCAGCAGCCAGACCGCTTTACAGGGGCTCACCTACGAGCAGTACTTC.

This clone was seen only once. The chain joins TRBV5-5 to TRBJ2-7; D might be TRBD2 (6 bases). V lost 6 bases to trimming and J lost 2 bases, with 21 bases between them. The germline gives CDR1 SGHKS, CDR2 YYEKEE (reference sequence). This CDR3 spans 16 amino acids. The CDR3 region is CASTWTWAGGPYEQYF. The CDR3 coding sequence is TGTGCCAGCACCTGGACCTGGGCCGGGGGTCCCTACGAGCAGTACTTC. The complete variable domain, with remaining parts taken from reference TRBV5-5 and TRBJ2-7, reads DAGVTQSPTHLIKTRGQQVTLRCSPISGHKSVSWYQQVLGQGPQFIFQYYEKEERGRGNFPDRFSARQFPNYSSELNVNALLLGDSALYLCASTWTWAGGPYEQYFGPGTRLTVT.

The CDR3 coding sequence is TGTGCCAGCTCTCCCTTATTGAGGGAAGCTTTCTTT. Its protein is CASSPLLREAFF. The chain links TRBV18 to TRBJ1-1, with unresolved D. The V end lost 6 bases, the J end lost 8 bases, and 13 bases lay between the germline ends. The CDR3 consists of 12 residues. Germline V gene lookup returns CDR1 KGHSH and CDR2 LQKENI.

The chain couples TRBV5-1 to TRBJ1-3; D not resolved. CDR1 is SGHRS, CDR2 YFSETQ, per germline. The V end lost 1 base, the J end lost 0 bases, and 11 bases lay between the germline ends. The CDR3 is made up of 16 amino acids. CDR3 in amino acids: CASSLRGRDSGNTIYF. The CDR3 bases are TGCGCCAGCAGCTTGAGAGGGAGGGACTCTGGAAACACCATATATTTT.

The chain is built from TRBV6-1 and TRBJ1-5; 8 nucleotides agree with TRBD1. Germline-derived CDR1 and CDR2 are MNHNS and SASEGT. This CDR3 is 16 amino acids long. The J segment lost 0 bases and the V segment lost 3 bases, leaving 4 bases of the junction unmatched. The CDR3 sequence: CASSERQGSSNQPQHF. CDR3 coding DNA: TGTGCCAGCAGTGAGAGACAGGGGTCTAGCAATCAGCCCCAGCATTTT.

The CDR3 DNA reads TGTGCCAGCAGTCGGGGACTAGCGGGGACGGGTACGCAGTATTTT. It translates to CASSRGLAGTGTQYF. The chain is built from TRBV2 and TRBJ2-3; 13 nucleotides line up with TRBD2. V shed 5 bases and J 8 bases; nucleotides not matched to a gene: 7. This CDR3 comprises 15 residues. CDR1 and CDR2 from the germline V gene are SNHLY and FYNNEI. Filled out from reference TRBV2 and TRBJ2-3, the complete variable domain reads EPEVTQTPSHQVTQMGQEVILRCVPISNHLYFYWYRQILGQKVEFLVSFYNNEISEKSEIFDDQFSVERPDGSNFTLKIRSTKLEDSAMYFCASSRGLAGTGTQYFGPGTRLTVL.

For the CDR3, the DNA is TGTGCCAGCAGTTACTCGTCAGCGGGGGGGCAAGAGACCCAGTACTTC. Its translation is CASSYSSAGGQETQYF. This chain connects TRBV6-5 to TRBJ2-5, with TRBD2 matching 10 bases. After removal of 0 bases from V and 2 bases from J, the junction contained 3 bases not matched to a gene. Germline CDR1 MNHEY, CDR2 SVGAGI. The CDR3 loop spans 16 amino acids.

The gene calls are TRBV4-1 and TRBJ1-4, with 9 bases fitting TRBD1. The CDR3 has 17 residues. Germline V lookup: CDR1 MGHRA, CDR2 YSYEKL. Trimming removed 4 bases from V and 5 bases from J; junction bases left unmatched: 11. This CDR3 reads CASSPQGAGEINEKLFF. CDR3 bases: TGCGCCAGCAGCCCACAGGGGGCAGGTGAGATAAATGAAAAACTGTTTTTT.

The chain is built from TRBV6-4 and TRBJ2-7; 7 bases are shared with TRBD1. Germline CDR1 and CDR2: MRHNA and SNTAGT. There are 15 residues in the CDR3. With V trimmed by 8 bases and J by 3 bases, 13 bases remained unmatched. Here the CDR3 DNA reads TGTGCCAGCCCCCCCGACCGGGACAGCGACTACGAGCAGTACTTC. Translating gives CASPPDRDSDYEQYF.

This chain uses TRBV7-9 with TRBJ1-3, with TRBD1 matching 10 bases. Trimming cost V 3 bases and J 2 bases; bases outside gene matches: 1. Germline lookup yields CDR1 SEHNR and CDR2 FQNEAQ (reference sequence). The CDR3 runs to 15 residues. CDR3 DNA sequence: TGTGCCAGCAGCTTCGGACAGGGGGCTGGAAACACCATATATTTT. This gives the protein CASSFGQGAGNTIYF. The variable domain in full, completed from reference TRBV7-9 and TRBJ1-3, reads DTGVSQNPRHKITKRGQNVTFRCDPISEHNRLYWYRQTLGQGPEFLTYFQNEAQLEKSRLLSDRFSAERPKGSFSTLEIQRTEQGDSAMYLCASSFGQGAGNTIYFGEGSWLTVV.

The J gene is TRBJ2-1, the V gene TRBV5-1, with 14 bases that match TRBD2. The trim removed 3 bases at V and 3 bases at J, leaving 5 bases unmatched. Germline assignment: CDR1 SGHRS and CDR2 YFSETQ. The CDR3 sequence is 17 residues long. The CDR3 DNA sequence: TGCGCCAGCAGCTCTTGGACTAGCGGGGGGTACTACAATGAGCAGTTCTTC. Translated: CASSSWTSGGYYNEQFF.

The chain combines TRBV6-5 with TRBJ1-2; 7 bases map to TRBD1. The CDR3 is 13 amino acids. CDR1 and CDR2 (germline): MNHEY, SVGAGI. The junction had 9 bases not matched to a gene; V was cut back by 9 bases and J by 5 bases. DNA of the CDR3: TGTGCCAGTTCGTCGGACAGGTTTTATGGCTACACCTTC. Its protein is CASSSDRFYGYTF.

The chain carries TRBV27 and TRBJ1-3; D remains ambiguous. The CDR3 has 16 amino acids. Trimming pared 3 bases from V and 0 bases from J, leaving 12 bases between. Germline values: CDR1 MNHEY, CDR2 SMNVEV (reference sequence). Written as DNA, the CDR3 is TGTGCCAGCAGTTTGCTGAAGCCCCCCTCTGGAAACACCATATATTTT. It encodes CASSLLKPPSGNTIYF.

DNA of the CDR3: TGTGCCAGCAGCCCCGGGGGGGGGCGAGGCAATGAGCAGTTCTTC. Protein: CASSPGGGRGNEQFF. V and J are TRBV7-3 and TRBJ2-1; 8 positions agree with TRBD2. V was pared by 5 bases and J by 6 bases, with 9 bases of the junction left unmatched. The length of the CDR3 is 15 residues. Per the germline V gene, CDR1 is SGHTA and CDR2 is FQGTGA.

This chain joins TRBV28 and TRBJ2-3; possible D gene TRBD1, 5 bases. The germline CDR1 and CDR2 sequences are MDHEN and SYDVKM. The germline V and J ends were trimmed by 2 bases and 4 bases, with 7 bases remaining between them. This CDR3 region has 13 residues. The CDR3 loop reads CASSLRGPDTQYF. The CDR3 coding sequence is TGTGCCAGCAGTTTAAGGGGCCCAGATACGCAGTATTTT.

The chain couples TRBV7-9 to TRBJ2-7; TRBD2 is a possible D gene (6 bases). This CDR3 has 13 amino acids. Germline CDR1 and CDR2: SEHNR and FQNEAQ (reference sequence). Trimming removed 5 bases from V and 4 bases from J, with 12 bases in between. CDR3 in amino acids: CASSPRDGYEQYF. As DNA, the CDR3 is TGTGCCAGCAGCCCGCGGGACGGGTACGAGCAGTACTTC.

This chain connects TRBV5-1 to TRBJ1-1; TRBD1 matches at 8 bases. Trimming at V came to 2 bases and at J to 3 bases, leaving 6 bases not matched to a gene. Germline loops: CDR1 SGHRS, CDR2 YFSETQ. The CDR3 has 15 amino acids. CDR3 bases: TGCGCCAGCAGCTTTTCAGGGGGCGGGTACACTGAAGCTTTCTTT. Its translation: CASSFSGGGYTEAFF.

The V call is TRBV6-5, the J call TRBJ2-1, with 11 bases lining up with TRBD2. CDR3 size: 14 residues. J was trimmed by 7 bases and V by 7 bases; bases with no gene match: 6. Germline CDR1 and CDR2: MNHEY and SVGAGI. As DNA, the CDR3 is TGTGCCAGCATAGCGGGGGGGCCTCGGAATGAGCAGTTCTTC. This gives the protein CASIAGGPRNEQFF.

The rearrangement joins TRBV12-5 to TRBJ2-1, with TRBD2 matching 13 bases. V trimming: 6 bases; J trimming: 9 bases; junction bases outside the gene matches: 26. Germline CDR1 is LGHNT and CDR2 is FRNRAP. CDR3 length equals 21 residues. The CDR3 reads CASGFPLTSGGANRSSREQFF. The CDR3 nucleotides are TGTGCTAGTGGATTTCCACTTACTAGCGGGGGGGCCAACCGATCCTCTCGTGAGCAGTTCTTC.

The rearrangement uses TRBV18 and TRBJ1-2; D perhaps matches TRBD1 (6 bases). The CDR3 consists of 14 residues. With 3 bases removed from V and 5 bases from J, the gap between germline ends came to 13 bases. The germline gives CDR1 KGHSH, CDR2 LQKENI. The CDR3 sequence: CASSPPDSPYGYTF. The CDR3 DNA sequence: TGTGCCAGCTCACCGCCGGACAGCCCTTATGGCTACACCTTC.